This TCR beta chain originates from a study of cytomegalovirus exposure and HLA in healthy donors. This PCR relied on a set of 60 Vbeta primers and 13 Jbeta primers. The table came from immunoSEQ multiplex PCR; TCRdb's copy has only in-frame clones and leaves some out. The data hold under 150,000 clones, with roughly four fifths observed a single time. Trimming left V 5 bases short and J 0 bases short, with 14 bases between. This CDR3 region has 16 residues. Germline CDR1 is LNHDA and CDR2 is SQIVND (reference sequence). Sequencing was performed on PBMCs. This chain joins TRBV19 and TRBJ1-5; no clear D. This sequence was found in a male donor in good health and CMV-seronegative. The CDR3 coding sequence is TGTGCCAGTAGTCAACCCGGGGTGGGTAGCAATCAGCCCCAGCATTTT. Protein sequence: CASSQPGVGSNQPQHF.